Shown below are 11 T cell receptor beta chains from a single sample sequenced in a study of cytomegalovirus exposure and HLA in healthy donors. Primers: 60 Vbeta forward and 13 Jbeta reverse. This table comes from immunoSEQ multiplex PCR, and its TCRdb copy is limited to in-frame clones, with some not included. This sample contains tens of thousands of clones. Sequencing used PBMCs. The origin of the receptors is a male donor in good health and CMV-seronegative.

The chain has TRBV2 and TRBJ1-1, with 12 nucleotides matching TRBD1. Losses at the gene ends were 10 bases for V and 1 base for J; bases not matched to a gene: 1. Germline lookup yields CDR1 SNHLY and CDR2 FYNNEI. This CDR3 has 13 amino acids. In DNA form, the CDR3 reads TGTGCCACGGGACAGGGGGCGAACACTGAAGCTTTCTTT. It is translated as CATGQGANTEAFF.

Details on this clone: Here the CDR3 omits its conserved ending phenylalanine or tryptophan, so a read error is the likely source. The CDR3 spells CASGPRQGEGGYTL. In DNA form, the CDR3 reads TGTGCTAGTGGGCCCCGGCAGGGTGAAGGTGGCTACACCCTC. The chain employs TRBV12-5 and TRBJ1-2; a weak D match, TRBD1 (5 bases). Per the germline V gene, CDR1 is LGHNT and CDR2 is FRNRAP. V was shortened by 6 bases and J by 7 bases, with 18 bases between the two germline ends. This CDR3 contains 14 residues.

The rearrangement joins TRBV7-2 to TRBJ1-1; 7 bases are shared with TRBD1. CDR1 and CDR2 from the germline V gene are SGHTA and FQGNSA. This CDR3 has 15 amino acids. V lost 4 bases and J lost 4; bases outside the gene matches: 9. CDR3 sequence (DNA): TGTGCCAGCAGCTCGATGTGGACAGGCTCCACTGAAGCTTTCTTT. It is translated as CASSSMWTGSTEAFF.

The chain is built from TRBV5-1 and TRBJ1-1, with 7 bases aligning to TRBD1. In germline, CDR1 is SGHRS, CDR2 YFSETQ. The trim removed 5 bases at V and 2 bases at J, leaving 6 bases unmatched. This CDR3 spans 14 amino acids. The CDR3 DNA follows: TGCGCCAGCAGGAGACAGGGAGATAACACTGAAGCTTTCTTT. It is translated as CASRRQGDNTEAFF. The full variable domain, completed using reference TRBV5-1 and TRBJ1-1, is KAGVTQTPRYLIKTRGQQVTLSCSPISGHRSVSWYQQTPGQGLQFLFEYFSETQRNKGNFPGRFSGRQFSNSRSEMNVSTLELGDSALYLCASRRQGDNTEAFFGQGTRLTVV.

The genes are TRBV4-1 and TRBJ2-2; D is unclear. Trimming pared 1 base from V and 2 bases from J, leaving 5 bases between. The CDR3 runs 14 residues. Germline CDR1 reads MGHRA; CDR2 reads YSYEKL. Here the CDR3 DNA reads TGCGCCAGCAGCCAAGTCACAAACACCGGGGAGCTGTTTTTT. Its translation is CASSQVTNTGELFF.

V and J are TRBV18 and TRBJ2-5, with 8 bases aligning to TRBD1. This CDR3 is 14 amino acids long. Losses at the gene ends were 2 bases for V and 3 bases for J; bases not matched to a gene: 2. Germline V gene sequence: CDR1 KGHSH, CDR2 LQKENI. CDR3 amino acids: CASSPETGEETQYF. In nucleotides, the CDR3 is TGTGCCAGCTCACCAGAGACAGGGGAAGAGACCCAGTACTTC.

The chain links TRBV28 to TRBJ1-2; D call uncertain. Trimming removed 6 bases from V and 2 bases from J, with 19 bases in between. This CDR3 is built from 16 residues. Germline V gene data show CDR1 as MDHEN and CDR2 as SYDVKM. The chain's CDR3 is CASSSPGFLLNYGYTF. The CDR3 coding sequence is TGTGCCAGCAGCTCCCCCGGGTTCCTGCTGAACTATGGCTACACCTTC.

The chain is built from TRBV28 and TRBJ1-5; D uncertain. This CDR3 spans 14 amino acids. V lost 2 bases, J lost 2 bases, and 7 bases lay in between. Germline V lookup: CDR1 MDHEN, CDR2 SYDVKM. CDR3 region: CASSLNTRNQPQHF. CDR3 DNA: TGTGCCAGCAGTTTAAATACACGCAATCAGCCCCAGCATTTT.

This chain joins TRBV18 and TRBJ1-3; unclear D gene. This CDR3 spans 13 amino acids. CDR1 KGHSH and CDR2 LQKENI come from the germline V gene. The V end was cut by 6 bases, the J end by 2 bases, with 8 bases between. CDR3 sequence: CASSPIAGNTIYF. CDR3 DNA: TGTGCCAGCTCCCCCATTGCTGGAAACACCATATATTTT.

The genes are TRBV7-9 and TRBJ2-7, with D possibly being TRBD2 (6 bases). V was trimmed by 5 bases and J by 2 bases, leaving 22 bases between them. Germline loops: CDR1 SEHNR, CDR2 FQNEAQ (reference sequence). The CDR3 runs to 17 residues. The CDR3 DNA reads as TGTGCCAGCAGCGTAGAAGATGGGGGGACCAGCGCCTACGAGCAGTACTTC. Amino acids: CASSVEDGGTSAYEQYF.

The V call is TRBV28, the J call TRBJ1-2; D uncertain. The germline gives CDR1 MDHEN, CDR2 SYDVKM. The CDR3 extends over 14 amino acids. Trimming took 8 bases from V and 5 from J, leaving 18 bases between them. The CDR3 DNA is TGTGCCAGCTCTCTATCCGCGACTGAGTATGGCTACACCTTC. Its translation is CASSLSATEYGYTF.